The 15 T cell receptor beta chains listed next were all sequenced from one sample in a study of T cell repertoires in cytomegalovirus infection. In TCRdb, the reads were re-called with MiXCR into one record per CDR3 protein. Among about 920,000 distinct CDR3 sequences listed, approximately 33% were seen once. Their recognized antigens are unknown. The sequences come from cultured CD8+ T cells from PBMCs, collected from culture after CMV antigen stimulation. These receptors all come from a human donor in good health (CMV status not recorded). Some clones in this sample may be carry-over from other donors' samples.

In this sample, this clonotype turned up a few times. The chain couples TRBV4-1 to TRBJ1-4; 7 bases agree with TRBD1. V was clipped by 4 bases and J by 5 bases; unmatched bases: 7. In germline, CDR1 is MGHRA, CDR2 YSYEKL. This CDR3 is built from 15 residues. CDR3: CASSLPQGENEKLFF. The CDR3 DNA reads as TGCGCCAGCAGCCTCCCGCAGGGGGAAAATGAAAAACTGTTTTTT.

In this sample, this clonotype turned up a few times. V usage is TRBV12-3 or TRBV12-4 and J usage is TRBJ1-1; no reliable D call. V dropped 5 bases and J dropped 7 bases, with 8 bases sitting between them. This CDR3 is built from 11 residues. The CDR3, as DNA: TGTGCCAGCAGTAAAAAGGATGAAGCTTTCTTT. This sequence encodes CASSKKDEAFF.

Turning to this clonotype: The junction differs from germline at one of its ends, possibly a read error. The J gene is TRBJ1-1, the V gene TRBV12-3 or TRBV12-4, with D maybe TRBD1 (5 bases). CDR3 length: 15 residues. CDR3 bases: TGTTCCAGCAGTTCCGTCGGGGGGATAATTCCTAAAGCTTTCTTT. Residues: CSSSSVGGIIPKAFF.

This clonotype showed up just a few times. The chain links TRBV29-1 to TRBJ1-2; 11 bases agree with TRBD1. Germline CDR1 and CDR2: SQVTM and ANQGSEA. The CDR3 length is 13 residues. V shed 7 bases and J 7 bases; nucleotides not matched to a gene: 8. The CDR3 DNA is TGCAGCGGCCTCGGACAGGGGGCGATTGGCTACACCTTC. Amino acid sequence: CSGLGQGAIGYTF.

The V call is TRBV5-6, the J call TRBJ2-7; D may correspond to TRBD1 or TRBD2 (5 bases each). Germline V gene sequence: CDR1 SGHDT, CDR2 YYEEEE. The CDR3 has 16 amino acids. V was trimmed by 5 bases and J by 0 bases, leaving 18 bases between them. CDR3 region: CASSYLQEALSYEQYV. The CDR3 DNA follows: TGTGCCAGCAGTTATCTACAGGAGGCCCTCTCCTACGAGCAGTACGTC.

This clonotype is a singleton in its sample. The rearrangement uses TRBV6-6 and TRBJ1-4, with TRBD1 as a possible D gene (5 bases). V lost 3 bases and J 8 bases, leaving 13 bases between the germline ends. The CDR3 length is 14 residues. The germline CDR1 and CDR2 sequences are MNHNY and SVGAGI (reference sequence). The CDR3 bases are TGTGCCAGCAGTTATCAGGGAGGAGAAGAAAAACTGTTTTTT. This gives the protein CASSYQGGEEKLFF.

The chain links TRBV6-2 or TRBV6-3 to TRBJ2-1, with D maybe TRBD2 (5 bases). With 2 bases removed from V and 0 bases from J, the gap between germline ends came to 20 bases. The V gene's germline CDR1 is MNHEY and CDR2 SVGEGT. The CDR3 contains 19 residues. CDR3 amino acids: CASSYRRTLSLSSYNEQFF. CDR3 nucleotides: TGTGCCAGCAGTTACCGTCGGACTCTCTCCTTGAGCTCCTACAATGAGCAGTTCTTC.

V gene TRBV5-4 combines with J gene TRBJ2-7; no reliable D call. Germline V gene lookup returns CDR1 SGHNT and CDR2 YYREEE (reference sequence). V dropped 0 bases and J dropped 6 bases, with 7 bases sitting between them. The CDR3 loop spans 12 amino acids. Here the CDR3 DNA reads TGTGCCAGCAGCTTGGAACAGATCGAGCAGTACTTC. Translation: CASSLEQIEQYF.

The chain couples TRBV27 to TRBJ2-7, with unresolved D. CDR3 length equals 13 residues. V shed 0 bases and J shed 5 bases, with 8 bases lying between them. The germline gives CDR1 MNHEY, CDR2 SMNVEV (reference sequence). CDR3 protein: CASSLSGVHEQYV. Written as DNA, the CDR3 is TGTGCCAGCAGTTTATCGGGTGTCCACGAGCAGTACGTC.

The chain links TRBV19 to TRBJ2-2; no reliable D call. This CDR3 has 12 residues. Deletions cut 11 bases from V and 3 bases from J, with 10 bases between. The germline CDR1 and CDR2 sequences are LNHDA and SQIVND (reference sequence). The CDR3 loop reads CAGRSYTGELFF. CDR3 bases: TGTGCCGGAAGGAGTTACACCGGGGAGCTGTTTTTT.

The V gene is TRBV19, the J gene TRBJ2-3, with TRBD2 identical over 10 bases. The J segment lost 0 bases and the V segment lost 3 bases, leaving 12 bases of the junction unmatched. Looked up from germline, CDR1 is LNHDA and CDR2 is SQIVND (reference sequence). The CDR3 spans 19 residues. The CDR3 DNA reads as TGTGCCAGTAGTATCGAAGGACTAGCGGAAGTATTAAGCACAGATACGCAGTATTTT. As protein: CASSIEGLAEVLSTDTQYF.

V usage is TRBV19 and J usage is TRBJ1-1, with D maybe TRBD1 (6 bases). V dropped 2 bases and J dropped 7 bases, with 14 bases sitting between them. Germline-derived CDR1 and CDR2 are LNHDA and SQIVND (reference sequence). The CDR3 is 14 amino acids. This chain's CDR3 is CASSIRTVEDEAFF. DNA for the CDR3: TGTGCCAGTAGTATACGGACAGTCGAAGATGAAGCTTTCTTT.

The chain links TRBV28 to TRBJ1-5, with D possibly TRBD1 on 5 matching bases. V dropped 2 bases and J dropped 7 bases, with 18 bases sitting between them. The CDR3 sequence is 16 residues long. In germline, CDR1 is MDHEN, CDR2 SYDVKM. The CDR3 reads CASSLDPLRVSQPQHF. CDR3 in DNA: TGTGCCAGCAGTTTAGACCCTCTCAGGGTAAGCCAGCCCCAGCATTTT.

This clonotype was found a few times. V is TRBV6-5 and J is TRBJ2-5; no firm D call. Trimming stripped 7 bases from V and 9 bases from J, with 12 bases between. Germline V CDR1 and CDR2: MNHEY, SVGAGI. The CDR3 is made up of 11 amino acids. The CDR3 loop reads CASTMAASQYF. As DNA, the CDR3 is TGTGCCAGCACCATGGCGGCTTCCCAGTACTTC.

V usage is TRBV6-1 and J usage is TRBJ2-7; 10 bases map to TRBD2. The trim removed 11 bases at V and 4 bases at J, leaving 11 bases unmatched. The CDR3 has 14 amino acids. Germline V gene lookup returns CDR1 MNHNS and CDR2 SASEGT. Written as DNA, the CDR3 is TGTGCCGGAGGAGAGCGGGGGGGTGATTACGAGCAGTACTTC. It specifies CAGGERGGDYEQYF.